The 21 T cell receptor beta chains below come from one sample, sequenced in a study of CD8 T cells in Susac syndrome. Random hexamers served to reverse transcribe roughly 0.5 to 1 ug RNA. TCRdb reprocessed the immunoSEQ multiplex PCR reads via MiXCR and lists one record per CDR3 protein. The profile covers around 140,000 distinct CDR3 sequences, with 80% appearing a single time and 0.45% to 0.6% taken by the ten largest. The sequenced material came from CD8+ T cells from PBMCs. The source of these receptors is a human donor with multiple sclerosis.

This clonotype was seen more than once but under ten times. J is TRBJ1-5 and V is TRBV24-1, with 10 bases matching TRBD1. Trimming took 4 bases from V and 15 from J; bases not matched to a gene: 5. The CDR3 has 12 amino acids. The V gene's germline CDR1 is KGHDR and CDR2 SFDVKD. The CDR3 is CATSEGTGEVHF. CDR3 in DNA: TGTGCCACCAGTGAGGGGACAGGGGAGGTGCATTTT.

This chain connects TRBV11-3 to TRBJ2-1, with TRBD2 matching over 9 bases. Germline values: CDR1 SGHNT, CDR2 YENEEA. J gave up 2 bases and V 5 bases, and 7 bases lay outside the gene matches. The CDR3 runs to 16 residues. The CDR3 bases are TGTGCCAGCAGCCCCCCCGCTAGCGGGGCCTACAATGAGCAGTTCTTC. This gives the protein CASSPPASGAYNEQFF. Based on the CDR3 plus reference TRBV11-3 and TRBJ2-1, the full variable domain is EAGVVQSPRYKIIEKKQPVAFWCNPISGHNTLYWYLQNLGQGPELLIRYENEEAVDDSQLPKDRFSAERLKGVDSTLKIQPAELGDSAVYLCASSPPASGAYNEQFFGPGTRLTVL.

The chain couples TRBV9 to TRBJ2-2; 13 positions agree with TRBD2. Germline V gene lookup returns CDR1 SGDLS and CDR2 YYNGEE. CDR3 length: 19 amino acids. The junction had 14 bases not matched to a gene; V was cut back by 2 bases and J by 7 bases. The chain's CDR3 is CASSVYRSGTSGTGGELFF. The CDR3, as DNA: TGTGCCAGCAGCGTCTATAGATCCGGGACTAGCGGGACTGGCGGGGAGCTGTTTTTT.

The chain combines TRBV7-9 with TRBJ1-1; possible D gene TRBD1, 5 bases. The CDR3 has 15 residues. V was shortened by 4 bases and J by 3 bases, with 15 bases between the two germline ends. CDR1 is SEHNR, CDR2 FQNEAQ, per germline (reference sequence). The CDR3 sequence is CASSSPIWGYTEAFF. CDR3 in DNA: TGTGCCAGCAGCTCCCCCATCTGGGGGTACACTGAAGCTTTCTTT.

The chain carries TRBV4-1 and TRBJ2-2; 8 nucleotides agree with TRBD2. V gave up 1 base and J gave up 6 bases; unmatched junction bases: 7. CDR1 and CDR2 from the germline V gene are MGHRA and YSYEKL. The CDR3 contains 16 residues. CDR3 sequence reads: CASSQGPGLGAGELFF. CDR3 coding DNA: TGCGCCAGCAGCCAAGGCCCGGGACTAGGAGCCGGGGAGCTGTTTTTT.

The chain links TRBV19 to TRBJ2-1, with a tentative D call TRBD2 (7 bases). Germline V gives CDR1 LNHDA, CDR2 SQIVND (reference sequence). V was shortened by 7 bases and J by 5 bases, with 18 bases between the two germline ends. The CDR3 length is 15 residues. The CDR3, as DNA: TGTGCCAGTAAGTGGAGAGCCGGGGGGCACAATGAGCAGTTCTTC. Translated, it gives CASKWRAGGHNEQFF. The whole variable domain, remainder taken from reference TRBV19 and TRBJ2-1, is DGGITQSPKYLFRKEGQNVTLSCEQNLNHDAMYWYRQDPGQGLRLIYYSQIVNDFQKGDIAEGYSVSREKKESFPLTVTSAQKNPTAFYLCASKWRAGGHNEQFFGPGTRLTVL.

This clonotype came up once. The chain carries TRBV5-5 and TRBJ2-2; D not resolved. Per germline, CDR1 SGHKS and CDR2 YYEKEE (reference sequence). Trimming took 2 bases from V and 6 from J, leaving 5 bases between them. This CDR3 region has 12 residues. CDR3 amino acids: CASSFSAGELFF. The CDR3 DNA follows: TGTGCCAGCAGCTTCTCGGCCGGGGAGCTGTTTTTT.

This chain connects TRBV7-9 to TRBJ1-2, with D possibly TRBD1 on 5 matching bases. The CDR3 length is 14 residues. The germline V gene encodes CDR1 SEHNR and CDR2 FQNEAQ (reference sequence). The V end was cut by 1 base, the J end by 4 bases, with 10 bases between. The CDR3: CASSLGQGSYGYTF. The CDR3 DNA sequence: TGTGCCAGCAGCTTAGGCCAGGGAAGCTATGGCTACACCTTC. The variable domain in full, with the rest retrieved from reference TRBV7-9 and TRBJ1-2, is DTGVSQNPRHKITKRGQNVTFRCDPISEHNRLYWYRQTLGQGPEFLTYFQNEAQLEKSRLLSDRFSAERPKGSFSTLEIQRTEQGDSAMYLCASSLGQGSYGYTFGSGTRLTVV.

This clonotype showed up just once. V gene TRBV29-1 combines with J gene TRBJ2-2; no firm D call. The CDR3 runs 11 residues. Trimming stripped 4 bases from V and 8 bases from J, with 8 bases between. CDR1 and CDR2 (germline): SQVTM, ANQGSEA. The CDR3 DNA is TGCAGCGTTGTCGGTCAGGGGGAGCTGTTTTTT. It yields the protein CSVVGQGELFF.

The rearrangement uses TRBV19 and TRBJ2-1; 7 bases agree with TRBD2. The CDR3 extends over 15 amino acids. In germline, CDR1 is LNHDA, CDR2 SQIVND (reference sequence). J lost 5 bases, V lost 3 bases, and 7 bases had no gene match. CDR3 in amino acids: CASSMVGLGHNEQFF. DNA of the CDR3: TGTGCCAGTAGTATGGTTGGACTAGGCCACAATGAGCAGTTCTTC.

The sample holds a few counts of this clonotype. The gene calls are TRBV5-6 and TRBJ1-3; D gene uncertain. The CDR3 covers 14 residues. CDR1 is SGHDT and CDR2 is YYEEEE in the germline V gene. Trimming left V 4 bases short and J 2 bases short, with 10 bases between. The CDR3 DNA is TGTGCCAGCAGCATGGAGCTTACTGGAAACACCATATATTTT. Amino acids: CASSMELTGNTIYF.

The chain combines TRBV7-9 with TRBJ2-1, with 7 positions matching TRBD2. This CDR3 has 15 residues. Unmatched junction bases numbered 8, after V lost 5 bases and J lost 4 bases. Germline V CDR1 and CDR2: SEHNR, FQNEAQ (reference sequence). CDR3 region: CASSAPGLSYNEQFF. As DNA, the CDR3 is TGTGCCAGCAGCGCCCCGGGACTATCTTACAATGAGCAGTTCTTC.

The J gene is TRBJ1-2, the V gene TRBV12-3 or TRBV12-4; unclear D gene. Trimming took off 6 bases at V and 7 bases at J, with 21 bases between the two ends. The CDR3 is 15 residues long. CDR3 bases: TGTGCCAGCAGCCCAGACGCCCTTCTATGGGGTGGCTACACCTTC. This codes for CASSPDALLWGGYTF.

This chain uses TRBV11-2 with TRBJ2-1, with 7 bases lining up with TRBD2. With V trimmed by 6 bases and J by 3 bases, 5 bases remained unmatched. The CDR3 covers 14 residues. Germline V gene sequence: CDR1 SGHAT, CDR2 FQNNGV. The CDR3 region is CASSSSGVYNEQFF. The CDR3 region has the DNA TGTGCCAGCAGTTCCAGCGGGGTCTACAATGAGCAGTTCTTC.

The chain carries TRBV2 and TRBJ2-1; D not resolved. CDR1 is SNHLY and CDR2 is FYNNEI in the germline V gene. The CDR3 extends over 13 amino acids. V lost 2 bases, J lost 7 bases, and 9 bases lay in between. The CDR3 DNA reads TGTGCCAGCAGTGAATCTAGTTGGAATGAGCAGTTCTTC. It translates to CASSESSWNEQFF. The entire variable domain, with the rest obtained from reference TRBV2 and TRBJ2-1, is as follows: EPEVTQTPSHQVTQMGQEVILRCVPISNHLYFYWYRQILGQKVEFLVSFYNNEISEKSEIFDDQFSVERPDGSNFTLKIRSTKLEDSAMYFCASSESSWNEQFFGPGTRLTVL.

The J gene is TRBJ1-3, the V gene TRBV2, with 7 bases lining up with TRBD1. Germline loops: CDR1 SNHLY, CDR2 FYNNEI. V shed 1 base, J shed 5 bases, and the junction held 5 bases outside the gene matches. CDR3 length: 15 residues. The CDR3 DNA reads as TGTGCCAGCAGTGAAGTCAAGGGGGCCCGAAACACCATATATTTT. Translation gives CASSEVKGARNTIYF.

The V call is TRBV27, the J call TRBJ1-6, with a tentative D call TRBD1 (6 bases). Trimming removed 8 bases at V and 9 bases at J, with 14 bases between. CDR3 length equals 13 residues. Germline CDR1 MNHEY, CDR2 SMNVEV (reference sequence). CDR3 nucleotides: TGTGCCAGCCGAGACAGGTGGGGTTCACCCCTCCACTTT. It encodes CASRDRWGSPLHF.

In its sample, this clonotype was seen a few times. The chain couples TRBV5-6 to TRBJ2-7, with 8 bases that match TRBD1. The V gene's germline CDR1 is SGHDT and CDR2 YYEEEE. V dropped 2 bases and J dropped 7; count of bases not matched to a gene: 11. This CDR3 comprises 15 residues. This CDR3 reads CASSFGTTGGWEQYV. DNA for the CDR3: TGTGCCAGCAGCTTCGGGACCACAGGGGGGTGGGAGCAGTACGTC.

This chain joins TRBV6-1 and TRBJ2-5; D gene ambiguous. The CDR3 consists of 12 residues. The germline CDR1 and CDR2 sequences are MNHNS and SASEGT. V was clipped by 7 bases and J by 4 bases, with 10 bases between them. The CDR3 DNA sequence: TGTGCCAGCAAAGGACCGGGAGAGACCCAGTACTTC. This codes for CASKGPGETQYF.

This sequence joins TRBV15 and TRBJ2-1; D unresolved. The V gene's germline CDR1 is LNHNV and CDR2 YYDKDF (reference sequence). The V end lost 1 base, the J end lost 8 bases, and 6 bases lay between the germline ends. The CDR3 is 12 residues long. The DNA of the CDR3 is TGTGCCACCAGCAGAGGGTCAGATGAGCAGTTCTTC. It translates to CATSRGSDEQFF.

The CDR3 loop reads CASSLRGSGYEQYF. The CDR3 DNA is TGTGCCAGCAGTTTACGGGGGAGCGGCTACGAGCAGTACTTC. This chain connects TRBV27 to TRBJ2-7; D is possibly TRBD2 (6 bases). Germline CDR1 and CDR2: MNHEY and SMNVEV (reference sequence). Trimming shortened V by 2 bases and J by 3 bases, and 11 bases separated the two germline ends. CDR3 length: 14 amino acids.